The next 22 T cell receptor beta chains were all read from a single sample in a study of neoadjuvant anti-PD-1 for oral cavity cancer. Libraries were prepared by immunoSEQ multiplex PCR; TCRdb keeps only in-frame clonotypes and omits some of them. The sample contains 55,000 to 75,000 clones, about nine tenths of which appear only once. Time point defined: after neoadjuvant nivolumab, at surgical resection. This material consisted of PBMCs, taken after nivolumab (anti-PD-1) treatment. The receptors here all came from a person aged 35-79 years with oral cavity squamous cell carcinoma.

V usage is TRBV7-6 and J usage is TRBJ2-5; TRBD2 is a possible D gene (5 bases). The CDR3 has 13 residues. Germline CDR1 reads SGHVS; CDR2 reads FNYEAQ. V gave up 5 bases and J gave up 4 bases, with 11 bases separating them. The CDR3 DNA is TGTGCCAGCAGCAGAGGGCTTGCAGAGACCCAGTACTTC. Amino acid sequence: CASSRGLAETQYF.

This clone appeared a single time. The rearrangement joins TRBV10-3 to TRBJ2-1, with 7 bases fitting TRBD1. The CDR3 extends over 13 amino acids. Germline assignment: CDR1 ENHRY and CDR2 SYGVKD. With V trimmed by 7 bases and J by 5 bases, 5 bases remained unmatched. The CDR3 bases are TGTGCCATCACGAGGGGGCCAAACAATGAGCAGTTCTTC. Translated: CAITRGPNNEQFF.

The genes are TRBV5-1 and TRBJ2-3; 7 nucleotides match TRBD2. Germline CDR1 SGHRS, CDR2 YFSETQ. With V trimmed by 0 bases and J by 2 bases, 6 bases remained unmatched. This CDR3 is 16 amino acids long. CDR3 sequence reads: CASSLGPGRYTDTQYF. The CDR3 bases are TGCGCCAGCAGCTTGGGTCCCGGGAGGTACACAGATACGCAGTATTTT.

The V and J genes are TRBV29-1 and TRBJ1-1; D call uncertain. Trimming pared 2 bases from V and 2 bases from J, leaving 6 bases between. The CDR3 has 12 residues. Germline loops: CDR1 SQVTM, CDR2 ANQGSEA. The CDR3 spells CSVEPPNTEAFF. The DNA of the CDR3 is TGCAGCGTTGAACCCCCAAACACTGAAGCTTTCTTT.

V is TRBV27 and J is TRBJ2-1; D may be TRBD1 or TRBD2 (8 bases each). Trimming stripped 5 bases from V and 7 bases from J, with 30 bases between. The CDR3 has 19 amino acids. CDR1 and CDR2 (germline): MNHEY, SMNVEV (reference sequence). CDR3 region: CASSLLDRAGLGLANEQFF. DNA of the CDR3: TGTGCCAGCAGTCTCTTGGACAGGGCTGGTTTAGGACTAGCAAATGAGCAGTTCTTC.

The chain carries TRBV2 and TRBJ1-4; no reliable D call. Germline V lookup: CDR1 SNHLY, CDR2 FYNNEI. This CDR3 has 15 amino acids. The V end lost 8 bases, the J end lost 6 bases, and 19 bases lay between the germline ends. The CDR3 here is CASSLGLAPDEKLFF. The DNA of the CDR3 is TGTGCCAGCTCCCTCGGCCTTGCCCCAGATGAAAAACTGTTTTTT.

Notes on this clone: Its ends do not fully match the called genes, so a read error is possible. CDR3 nucleotides: TGTGCCACCAGCAGAGATGTGGGGGACCGATGCTTC. Its protein product is CATSRDVGDRCF. V gene TRBV15 combines with J gene TRBJ1-2, with D possibly being TRBD1 (5 bases). Germline CDR1 and CDR2: LNHNV and YYDKDF (reference sequence). The CDR3 consists of 12 residues.

The V and J genes are TRBV7-8 and TRBJ1-4; D unresolved. From germline, CDR1 is SGHVS and CDR2 FQNEAQ. Trimming cost V 1 base and J 4 bases, with 7 bases left between them. The CDR3 length is 14 residues. Here the CDR3 reads CASSLGRHNEKLFF. DNA for the CDR3: TGTGCCAGCAGCTTAGGACGGCATAATGAAAAACTGTTTTTT.

The rearrangement joins TRBV5-1 to TRBJ2-6; 7 bases fit TRBD1. CDR3 length equals 16 residues. Trimming cost V 4 bases and J 2 bases; bases outside gene matches: 6. Germline V gene lookup returns CDR1 SGHRS and CDR2 YFSETQ. CDR3 sequence (DNA): TGCGCCAGCAGCAAGAGCACAGGGGCTGGGGCCAACGTCCTGACTTTC. This gives the protein CASSKSTGAGANVLTF.

A word on this clone: The same CDR3 also results from other DNA sequences found in this sample. CDR3 protein: CASSDLRTSGTLEQYF. The CDR3 bases are TGTGCCAGCAGCGATCTGCGGACTAGCGGGACCCTCGAGCAGTACTTC. The V and J genes are TRBV2 and TRBJ2-7; 12 bases are shared with TRBD2. The length of the CDR3 is 16 residues. Germline CDR1 and CDR2: SNHLY and FYNNEI. V shed 6 bases and J 6 bases; nucleotides not matched to a gene: 12. Looking up the rest from reference TRBV2 and TRBJ2-7 gives the full variable domain: EPEVTQTPSHQVTQMGQEVILRCVPISNHLYFYWYRQILGQKVEFLVSFYNNEISEKSEIFDDQFSVERPDGSNFTLKIRSTKLEDSAMYFCASSDLRTSGTLEQYFGPGTRLTVT.

J is TRBJ1-2 and V is TRBV9; the D is unclear. The V and J ends lost 5 bases and 3 bases respectively, with 17 bases between them. CDR1 and CDR2 (germline): SGDLS, YYNGEE. The length of the CDR3 is 15 residues. The CDR3 nucleotides read TGTGCCAGCAGTACGACACAAATTACTGACTATGGCTACACCTTC. It specifies CASSTTQITDYGYTF.

The chain is built from TRBV4-1 and TRBJ1-5; 10 bases align to TRBD1. Germline V gene data show CDR1 as MGHRA and CDR2 as YSYEKL. V lost 1 base and J lost 4; bases outside the gene matches: 7. This CDR3 contains 17 residues. For the CDR3, the DNA is TGCGCCAGCAGCCAAGGGAGACAGGGGGCTCGGAATCAGCCCCAGCATTTT. Its protein is CASSQGRQGARNQPQHF.

The chain carries TRBV7-9 and TRBJ2-1, with 13 bases matching TRBD2. Germline V lookup: CDR1 SEHNR, CDR2 FQNEAQ (reference sequence). This CDR3 is 14 amino acids long. The V segment lost 10 bases and the J segment 6 bases; nucleotides outside the gene matches: 6. The CDR3 nucleotides are TGTGCCACCGGGAGGACTAGCGGGAGCAATGAGCAGTTCTTC. Protein sequence: CATGRTSGSNEQFF.

The V call is TRBV7-8, the J call TRBJ2-1; 9 nucleotides match TRBD1. Losses at the gene ends were 6 bases for V and 5 bases for J; bases not matched to a gene: 8. The CDR3 runs to 15 residues. CDR1 is SGHVS and CDR2 is FQNEAQ in the germline V gene. CDR3 nucleotide sequence: TGTGCCAGCAGGAAACAGGGGGCGTTAAACAATGAGCAGTTCTTC. It encodes CASRKQGALNNEQFF. Drawing the rest from reference TRBV7-8 and TRBJ2-1, the complete variable domain is GAGVSQSPRYKVAKRGQDVALRCDPISGHVSLFWYQQALGQGPEFLTYFQNEAQLDKSGLPSDRFFAERPEGSVSTLKIQRTQQEDSAVYLCASRKQGALNNEQFFGPGTRLTVL.

The V and J genes are TRBV5-4 and TRBJ2-1; 9 bases map to TRBD2. Trimming removed 2 bases from V and 4 bases from J; junction bases left unmatched: 4. This CDR3 has 15 amino acids. Germline CDR1 SGHNT, CDR2 YYREEE (reference sequence). The CDR3 region is CASSFVLAGYNEQFF. The DNA of the CDR3 is TGTGCCAGCAGCTTCGTTCTAGCGGGATACAATGAGCAGTTCTTC.

The rearrangement links TRBV7-2 to TRBJ1-5; 8 bases match TRBD1. The V gene end was trimmed by 1 base and the J gene end by 7 bases; junction bases not matched to a gene: 12. Germline V gene lookup returns CDR1 SGHTA and CDR2 FQGNSA. This CDR3 comprises 17 residues. The chain's CDR3 is CASSLGDRAGGGQPQHF. In nucleotides, the CDR3 is TGTGCCAGCAGCTTAGGCGATAGGGCAGGGGGCGGCCAGCCCCAGCATTTT.

This rearrangement joins TRBV9 to TRBJ2-7, with 7 bases matching TRBD1. The J segment lost 5 bases and the V segment lost 4 bases, leaving 9 bases of the junction unmatched. Per the germline V gene, CDR1 is SGDLS and CDR2 is YYNGEE. The CDR3 runs 14 residues. For the CDR3, the DNA is TGTGCCAGCAGCCTCCCCGGGACAGTTGACGAGCAGTACTTC. Amino acid sequence: CASSLPGTVDEQYF. The variable domain in full, with the rest retrieved from reference TRBV9 and TRBJ2-7, is DSGVTQTPKHLITATGQRVTLRCSPRSGDLSVYWYQQSLDQGLQFLIQYYNGEERAKGNILERFSAQQFPDLHSELNLSSLELGDSALYFCASSLPGTVDEQYFGPGTRLTVT.

The gene calls are TRBV7-6 and TRBJ2-7, with 7 bases that match TRBD2. In germline, CDR1 is SGHVS, CDR2 FNYEAQ. With V trimmed by 2 bases and J by 3 bases, 7 bases remained unmatched. CDR3 length: 15 amino acids. The CDR3 DNA follows: TGTGCCAGCAGCTTATCCTGGGGGGGGAACTACGAGCAGTACTTC. This sequence encodes CASSLSWGGNYEQYF.

The chain links TRBV28 to TRBJ1-3; D is perhaps TRBD1 (6 bases). The CDR3 contains 14 residues. Germline CDR1 is MDHEN and CDR2 is SYDVKM. The V end lost 4 bases, the J end lost 4 bases, and 11 bases lay between the germline ends. CDR3 in amino acids: CASSSGQLGNTIYF. As DNA, the CDR3 is TGTGCCAGCAGTTCAGGACAGCTAGGAAACACCATATATTTT.

The chain carries TRBV4-2 and TRBJ1-5, with D hard to call. V was trimmed by 3 bases and J by 9 bases, leaving 18 bases between them. Germline values: CDR1 LGHNA, CDR2 YNFKEQ. The CDR3 sequence is 15 residues long. The CDR3 nucleotides are TGTGCCAGCAGCCAGGAGGTTAGGGTCTTTCGGCCCCAGCATTTT. Residues: CASSQEVRVFRPQHF.

This sequence joins TRBV5-6 and TRBJ1-5, with a possible D match to TRBD1 (5 bases). Germline CDR1 and CDR2: SGHDT and YYEEEE. Deletions cut 4 bases from V and 5 bases from J, with 10 bases between. This CDR3 has 13 residues. This CDR3 is CASSLQGYQPQHF. The CDR3 region has the DNA TGTGCCAGCAGCCTCCAGGGCTATCAGCCCCAGCATTTT.

The J gene is TRBJ2-1, the V gene TRBV18; perhaps TRBD2 as D (5 bases). The CDR3 contains 16 residues. V was clipped by 2 bases and J by 0 bases, with 11 bases between them. Per the germline V gene, CDR1 is KGHSH and CDR2 is LQKENI. CDR3 region: CASSPRGSGSYNEQFF. Written as DNA, the CDR3 is TGTGCCAGCTCACCAAGAGGGTCGGGCTCCTACAATGAGCAGTTCTTC. Complete variable domain (other parts from reference TRBV18 and TRBJ2-1): NAGVMQNPRHLVRRRGQEARLRCSPMKGHSHVYWYRQLPEEGLKFMVYLQKENIIDESGMPKERFSAEFPKEGPSILRIQQVVRGDSAAYFCASSPRGSGSYNEQFFGPGTRLTVL.